Listed below are T cell receptor beta chains from one sample, sequenced in a study of shared clonotypes between healthy human individuals. Here immunoSEQ multiplex PCR was the method, and the copy in TCRdb shows in-frame clones only, minus some. Of a few million clones in the sample, more than 90% were seen once. The sample consisted of naive CD4+ T cells sorted from blood. These receptors were taken from a man between 18 and 29 years old in good health. CDR3s include the opening cysteine and the closing phenylalanine or tryptophan. Fields, in order: CDR3 protein, CDR3 DNA, CDR3 length, clone size, D gene, J gene, V gene. The D gene is left open where the match is weak. Size values are once, few and many counts, or a class for expanded clones, and some rows have none.

CDR3aa: CASSVDRMDQPQHF; CDR3nt: TGTGCCAGCAGCGTAGACAGGATGGATCAGCCCCAGCATTTT; len: 14; abundance: few; d_gene: .; j_gene: TRBJ1-5; v_gene: TRBV2
CDR3aa: CASSFKGQYYEQYF; CDR3nt: TGTGCCAGCAGCTTCAAGGGACAGTACTACGAGCAGTACTTC; len: 14; abundance: .; d_gene: TRBD1; j_gene: TRBJ2-7; v_gene: TRBV7-2
CDR3aa: CASRSGLVPLGDTQYF; CDR3nt: TGTGCCAGCAGGAGTGGACTAGTCCCGTTGGGAGATACGCAGTATTTT; len: 16; abundance: .; d_gene: TRBD2; j_gene: TRBJ2-3; v_gene: TRBV2
CDR3aa: CAISERAGQMNTEAFF; CDR3nt: TGTGCCATCAGTGAAAGGGCAGGACAGATGAACACTGAAGCTTTCTTT; len: 16; abundance: .; d_gene: .; j_gene: TRBJ1-1; v_gene: TRBV10-3
CDR3aa: CASSPGGVGTDTQYF; CDR3nt: TGTGCCAGCAGCCCAGGGGGCGTCGGCACAGATACGCAGTATTTT; len: 15; abundance: .; d_gene: TRBD1; j_gene: TRBJ2-3; v_gene: TRBV5-4
CDR3aa: CASRKTGNNEKLFF; CDR3nt: TGTGCCAGCAGGAAGACAGGGAATAATGAAAAACTGTTTTTT; len: 14; abundance: few; d_gene: TRBD1; j_gene: TRBJ1-4; v_gene: TRBV6-5
CDR3aa: CASSIRDLTATDTQYF; CDR3nt: TGTGCCAGTAGTATTCGGGACCTAACGGCCACAGATACGCAGTATTTT; len: 16; abundance: .; d_gene: .; j_gene: TRBJ2-3; v_gene: TRBV19
CDR3aa: CASIGESYNSPLHF; CDR3nt: TGTGCCAGCATTGGGGAATCTTATAATTCACCCCTCCACTTT; len: 14; abundance: .; d_gene: .; j_gene: TRBJ1-6; v_gene: TRBV6-6
CDR3aa: CAVSGPTSSGNTIYF; CDR3nt: TGTGCCGTCTCAGGGCCGACGAGCTCTGGAAACACCATATATTTT; len: 15; abundance: .; d_gene: .; j_gene: TRBJ1-3; v_gene: TRBV10-3
CDR3aa: CASSVALGTQYF; CDR3nt: TGTGCCAGCAGCGTAGCCCTCGGGACCCAGTACTTC; len: 12; abundance: .; d_gene: .; j_gene: TRBJ2-5; v_gene: TRBV9
CDR3aa: CASSSGGNTIYF; CDR3nt: TGTGCCAGCAGTTCTGGTGGAAACACCATATATTTT; len: 12; abundance: .; d_gene: .; j_gene: TRBJ1-3; v_gene: TRBV28
CDR3aa: CASSVGQGTYEQYF; CDR3nt: TGTGCCAGCTCAGTGGGACAGGGAACCTACGAGCAGTACTTC; len: 14; abundance: .; d_gene: TRBD1; j_gene: TRBJ2-7; v_gene: TRBV18
CDR3aa: CASRRFLERSNTEAFF; CDR3nt: TGTGCCAGTCGAAGATTCTTGGAGCGGTCGAACACTGAAGCTTTCTTT; len: 16; abundance: .; d_gene: .; j_gene: TRBJ1-1; v_gene: TRBV19
CDR3aa: CASTNHLLSSYEQYF; CDR3nt: TGTGCCAGCACCAACCACTTATTGTCCTCCTACGAGCAGTACTTC; len: 15; abundance: .; d_gene: .; j_gene: TRBJ2-7; v_gene: TRBV7-2
CDR3aa: CAITSQGYTGELFF; CDR3nt: TGTGCCATCACCAGCCAGGGATACACCGGGGAGCTGTTTTTT; len: 14; abundance: .; d_gene: .; j_gene: TRBJ2-2; v_gene: TRBV10-3
CDR3aa: CASSPNPQVYGYTF; CDR3nt: TGTGCCAGCAGCCCCAACCCACAGGTCTATGGCTACACCTTC; len: 14; abundance: .; d_gene: .; j_gene: TRBJ1-2; v_gene: TRBV9
CDR3aa: CASSRRGRGTNEKLFF; CDR3nt: TGTGCCAGCAGCCGGAGGGGCAGGGGGACTAATGAAAAACTGTTTTTT; len: 16; abundance: .; d_gene: TRBD1; j_gene: TRBJ1-4; v_gene: TRBV7-9
CDR3aa: CASSRGFNEKLFF; CDR3nt: TGTGCCAGCTCGCGGGGGTTTAATGAAAAACTGTTTTTT; len: 13; abundance: .; d_gene: .; j_gene: TRBJ1-4; v_gene: TRBV6-5
CDR3aa: CASSLMGPGGEQYF; CDR3nt: TGTGCCAGCAGCTTAATGGGGCCCGGGGGCGAGCAGTACTTC; len: 14; abundance: .; d_gene: .; j_gene: TRBJ2-7; v_gene: TRBV11-2
CDR3aa: CASSISYEQYF; CDR3nt: TGTGCCAGCAGTATCTCCTACGAGCAGTACTTC; len: 11; abundance: .; d_gene: .; j_gene: TRBJ2-7; v_gene: TRBV28
CDR3aa: CASTNTGDTGELFF; CDR3nt: TGTGCCAGCACAAACACAGGGGACACCGGGGAGCTGTTTTTT; len: 14; abundance: .; d_gene: TRBD1; j_gene: TRBJ2-2; v_gene: TRBV18
CDR3aa: CASTLGFPLVNEQFF; CDR3nt: TGTGCCAGCACCCTGGGATTCCCGCTAGTGAATGAGCAGTTCTTC; len: 15; abundance: .; d_gene: .; j_gene: TRBJ2-1; v_gene: TRBV2
CDR3aa: CASSRGPTAYEQYF; CDR3nt: TGTGCCAGCAGTCGGGGACCAACGGCCTACGAGCAGTACTTC; len: 14; abundance: .; d_gene: .; j_gene: TRBJ2-7; v_gene: TRBV6-5
CDR3aa: CASSQAGREKLFF; CDR3nt: TGTGCCAGCAGCCAAGCCGGGAGAGAAAAACTGTTTTTT; len: 13; abundance: .; d_gene: .; j_gene: TRBJ1-4; v_gene: TRBV27
CDR3aa: CAWSVKGTDTQYF; CDR3nt: TGTGCCTGGAGTGTGAAGGGGACAGATACGCAGTATTTT; len: 13; abundance: .; d_gene: .; j_gene: TRBJ2-3; v_gene: TRBV30
CDR3aa: CAWSEVYTQYF; CDR3nt: TGTGCCTGGAGTGAGGTCTATACGCAGTATTTT; len: 11; abundance: .; d_gene: .; j_gene: TRBJ2-3; v_gene: TRBV30
CDR3aa: CATSRAGGYTF; CDR3nt: TGTGCCACCTCAAGGGCTGGTGGCTACACCTTC; len: 11; abundance: .; d_gene: .; j_gene: TRBJ1-2; v_gene: TRBV19
CDR3aa: CASSLDGGFDEQYF; CDR3nt: TGTGCCAGCAGCTTAGATGGGGGGTTCGACGAGCAGTACTTC; len: 14; abundance: .; d_gene: .; j_gene: TRBJ2-7; v_gene: TRBV7-6
CDR3aa: CSASMEEQFF; CDR3nt: TGCAGTGCTAGTATGGAAGAGCAGTTCTTC; len: 10; abundance: .; d_gene: .; j_gene: TRBJ2-1; v_gene: TRBV20-1
CDR3aa: CASSLDFSIQETQYF; CDR3nt: TGTGCCAGCAGCTTGGACTTTTCGATCCAAGAGACCCAGTACTTC; len: 15; abundance: .; d_gene: .; j_gene: TRBJ2-5; v_gene: TRBV5-5
CDR3aa: CASSPKSGSWAKNIQYF; CDR3nt: TGTGCCAGCAGCCCCAAAAGCGGCAGTTGGGCCAAAAACATTCAGTACTTC; len: 17; abundance: once; d_gene: .; j_gene: TRBJ2-4; v_gene: TRBV14
CDR3aa: CASSGGKGLLQETQYF; CDR3nt: TGTGCCAGCAGTGGGGGGAAGGGACTACTCCAAGAGACCCAGTACTTC; len: 16; abundance: .; d_gene: TRBD2; j_gene: TRBJ2-5; v_gene: TRBV25-1
CDR3aa: CSVERQDKNTEAFF; CDR3nt: TGCAGCGTTGAGAGGCAGGACAAGAACACTGAAGCTTTCTTT; len: 14; abundance: .; d_gene: .; j_gene: TRBJ1-1; v_gene: TRBV29-1
CDR3aa: CSVGWGGGYTF; CDR3nt: TGCAGCGTTGGGTGGGGCGGAGGCTACACCTTC; len: 11; abundance: .; d_gene: .; j_gene: TRBJ1-2; v_gene: TRBV29-1
CDR3aa: CASSVMSSGANVLTF; CDR3nt: TGTGCCAGCAGCGTAATGAGCTCTGGGGCCAACGTCCTGACTTTC; len: 15; abundance: .; d_gene: .; j_gene: TRBJ2-6; v_gene: TRBV9
CDR3aa: CASWRGTEVREAFF; CDR3nt: TGTGCTTCCTGGAGGGGGACAGAAGTCCGTGAAGCTTTCTTT; len: 14; abundance: .; d_gene: TRBD1; j_gene: TRBJ1-1; v_gene: TRBV6-5
CDR3aa: CASRRDSQYNEQFF; CDR3nt: TGTGCCAGCCGCCGGGACTCGCAATACAATGAGCAGTTCTTC; len: 14; abundance: .; d_gene: .; j_gene: TRBJ2-1; v_gene: TRBV6-6
CDR3aa: CASSQGGTGGYEQYF; CDR3nt: TGCGCCAGCAGCCAAGGTGGGACAGGGGGCTACGAGCAGTACTTC; len: 15; abundance: .; d_gene: TRBD1; j_gene: TRBJ2-7; v_gene: TRBV4-1
CDR3aa: CASSLSNRGNSGNTIYF; CDR3nt: TGTGCCAGCAGCTTATCTAACAGGGGCAACTCTGGAAACACCATATATTTT; len: 17; abundance: .; d_gene: TRBD1; j_gene: TRBJ1-3; v_gene: TRBV7-9
CDR3aa: CASSYRQGGRTEAFF; CDR3nt: TGTGCCAGCAGTTACAGACAGGGGGGGAGAACTGAAGCTTTCTTT; len: 15; abundance: .; d_gene: TRBD1; j_gene: TRBJ1-1; v_gene: TRBV6-5
CDR3aa: CASSWEGVDTQYF; CDR3nt: TGTGCCAGCAGCTGGGAGGGGGTGGATACGCAGTATTTT; len: 13; abundance: .; d_gene: .; j_gene: TRBJ2-3; v_gene: TRBV5-8
CDR3aa: CAWSVAGGGYTF; CDR3nt: TGTGCCTGGAGTGTAGCAGGGGGCGGCTACACCTTC; len: 12; abundance: .; d_gene: TRBD1; j_gene: TRBJ1-2; v_gene: TRBV30
CDR3aa: CASSVEGLGWASGNTIYF; CDR3nt: TGTGCCAGCAGCGTAGAAGGGTTGGGATGGGCCTCTGGAAACACCATATATTTT; len: 18; abundance: .; d_gene: .; j_gene: TRBJ1-3; v_gene: TRBV9